This TCR beta chain was captured by sequencing in a study of Tregs in tolerant kidney transplant recipients. The CDR3 sequence is 13 residues long. The V gene lost 5 bases and the J gene lost 4 bases, with 12 bases spanning the gap. Germline lookup yields CDR1 SGHTA and CDR2 FQGNSA. The assay was immunoSEQ multiplex PCR, and TCRdb's table has in-frame clones only and misses some. This sample carries fewer than 80,000 clones, 95% to 98% of them seen once, and the ten largest clones take 0.3% to 0.4%. This chain connects TRBV7-2 to TRBJ2-7; tentatively, D is TRBD2 (5 bases). The sequences come from Tregs from blood, collected before the transplant. The source is a human donor who received a combined kidney and bone marrow transplant. Here the CDR3 reads CASSPDWSYEQYF. The CDR3, as DNA: TGTGCCAGCAGCCCGGACTGGAGTTACGAGCAGTACTTC.